This T cell receptor beta chain was observed in a study of PD-1 blockade in classical Hodgkin lymphoma (dated by TCRdb to 2020 to 2021). For the study in its entirety: Nivolumab dosing was 3 mg/kg intravenously every 2 weeks, continuing until either disease progression or unacceptable toxicity. To define a peripheral blood immune signature of response to PD-1 blockade in classical Hodgkin lymphoma, the study combined TCR beta sequencing with CyTOF. Overall results and qualifications from the work: The study covered only a single clinical trial cohort, and the causes of the repertoire differences, possibly disease activity or prior therapy, were still not defined. CD4+ but not CD8+ TCR diversity rose significantly by C4D1 (p=0.0027 vs p=0.16), most apparent in complete responders (p=0.02). Patients starting nivolumab less than 1 year after ASCT had lower diversity and were excluded from later analyses to avoid confounding by immune reconstitution. Trial patients with a complete response had baseline diversity similar to that of newly diagnosed patients, while partial responders and progressors had significantly lower diversity. Baseline TCR diversity was reported to be lower in newly diagnosed patients than in healthy donors and to be lower still in relapsed/refractory patients.

Turning to this clone: No antigen is known for it. No base quality values were provided; no much bigger clone lies one nucleotide off.

Sample time point, as interpreted from the label and publication: cycle 1 day 1 (C1D1), immediately before nivolumab initiation. Relapse after autologous stem cell transplantation had occurred in all trial patients, and cohorts A, B and C were distinguished by prior brentuximab vedotin exposure. A Miltenyi CD4+ T cell isolation kit was used for magnetic negative selection to purify CD4+ T cells from thawed PBMCs. The trial cohort included around 56 patients with relapsed/refractory classical Hodgkin lymphoma, and each patient had a best overall response of complete response, partial response or progressive disease. In the multi-cohort phase II CheckMate 205 trial, trial patients received single-agent nivolumab. An independent review committee assessed best overall response by applying the 2007 International Working Group response criteria. Trial PBMCs were obtained immediately prior to nivolumab initiation (C1D1) and on therapy at cycle 2 day 1 and cycle 4 day 1. After peripheral blood was drawn into 8 mL Vacutainer Cell Preparation Tubes, PBMCs were isolated by centrifugation and then cryopreserved. Purified CD4+ and CD8+ fractions were prepared only for cases in which an additional PBMC sample was available. On LS columns in a quadroMACS separator, the magnetically labelled cells were depleted, and the flow-through was collected as the purified fraction.

Genomic DNA was isolated using the Qiagen DNeasy kit from unsorted PBMCs as well as from negatively selected CD4+ and CD8+ fractions. TCR beta CDR3 regions were subjected to amplification by immunoSEQ multiplex PCR with primers that anneal to V and J segments. A synthetic immune receptor repertoire was used to minimize amplification bias, and any residual bias was removed computationally once sequencing was done. The original methods were these. Custom Python scripts were used to quantify repertoire diversity as the Shannon entropy index. Unsorted, CD4+ and CD8+ repertoires were analyzed separately, except in combined analyses where CD4+ and CD8+ sequences were merged in silico. A clone counted as expanded when the clone's frequency after treatment rose at least 2-fold relative to C1D1, and clones undetected at baseline were given a pseudocount of 0.5. Singleton clones were defined as clones with 0 or 1 copy at C1D1, and non-singleton clones were defined as clones with 2 or more copies. Clones expanded in unsorted samples were annotated as CD4+, CD8+ or unknown by matching protein sequences in sorted samples from the same patient. Diversity changes from C1D1 to C4D1 were tested in paired samples using Wilcoxon tests. Drawn from immuneACCESS, this table holds only the in-frame rearrangements with V and J called that TCRdb kept. Clones are partly lost; checked studies trace under half to an unresolved V gene and leave the rest unexplained. V, J and clone size are those of that table, while D and trimming were read from the DNA. For this sample the table gives 25,000 to 35,000 clones, of which 85% to 90% were detected only once. The top ten clonotypes cover 2% to 2.5% of the sample.

V and J are trimmed by 4 bases and 11 bases, and the gene matches miss 4 bases of the junction. From the cysteine up to the phenylalanine, the CDR3 has a length of 14 residues. Just CDR3 DNA is preserved here, 42 bases in frame from base 1. The germline V gene encodes CDR1 SGHTS and CDR2 YDEGEE. The sequence was collected from a human donor with classical Hodgkin lymphoma. Recombination linked TRBV5-8 to TRBJ2-3, with 16 central nucleotides matching TRBD2. The sequencing used CD4+ T cells from blood, collected at baseline. The DNA sequence follows: TGTGCCAGCAGCGTGGGACTAGCGGGAGGGAAGCAGTATTTT. It encodes CASSVGLAGGKQYF.